This TCR beta chain was captured in a study of CD4+ T cells in melanoma. Study observations and caveats: CD8+ T cell, macrophage and B cell function reportedly correlated with neoantigen-specific CD4+ T cells. In melanoma, neoantigen-specific CD4+ T cells reportedly differed in differentiation state.

From germline, CDR1 is SGHDT and CDR2 YYEEEE. Trimming removed 5 bases from V and 0 bases from J; junction bases left unmatched: 2. The CDR3 spans 14 residues. Sequenced by immunoSEQ multiplex PCR; TCRdb stores in-frame clones only, minus some. The data hold about 6,900 clones, with around 62% observed a single time. A remark on this clone: Its cognate antigen is unknown.

This sequence joins TRBV5-6 and TRBJ1-2, with 9 bases fitting TRBD1. Sequenced material: cells from a culture (not recorded whether cultured in vitro). The clonotype was recovered from a human donor with melanoma. In DNA form, the CDR3 reads TGTGCCAGCAGACGGACAGGGGCTAACTATGGCTACACCTTC. Translation gives CASRRTGANYGYTF.